One and the same sample provided the 14 T cell receptor beta chains below, sequenced in a study of blood T cell repertoires in COVID-19. The assay was immunoSEQ multiplex PCR, and TCRdb's table has in-frame clones only and misses some. Of about 96,000 clones in the sample, approximately 88% were seen once. The material sequenced was peripheral blood. The receptor source for this set is a woman aged 60 to 75 with acute or convalescent COVID-19.

The CDR3 DNA follows: TGTGCCAGCAGCTTAGAGGGGGCATTCTATGGCTACACCTTC. This gives the protein CASSLEGAFYGYTF. This rearrangement joins TRBV7-9 to TRBJ1-2; 7 nucleotides align to TRBD1. The germline CDR1 and CDR2 sequences are SEHNR and FQNEAQ (reference sequence). The V and J ends lost 1 base and 4 bases, in that order; junction bases with no gene match: 3. This CDR3 spans 14 amino acids.

This chain uses TRBV5-4 with TRBJ2-2; 8 nucleotides line up with TRBD2. Trimming removed 5 bases from V and 2 bases from J; junction bases left unmatched: 5. The CDR3 is 15 residues long. From germline, CDR1 is SGHNT and CDR2 YYREEE (reference sequence). The CDR3 sequence: CASRIGGANTGELFF. The DNA of the CDR3 is TGTGCCAGCAGAATCGGGGGGGCCAACACCGGGGAGCTGTTTTTT.

This clone occurred once. V usage is TRBV3-1 (or the pseudogene TRBV3-2) and J usage is TRBJ1-3; unclear D gene. CDR3 length: 14 residues. Per germline, CDR1 LGHDT and CDR2 YNNKEL (reference sequence). Trimming took off 3 bases at V and 2 bases at J, with 8 bases between the two ends. The CDR3 nucleotides read TGTGCCAGCAGCCATCGGGGAGCTGGAAACACCATATATTTT. It is translated as CASSHRGAGNTIYF.

This clone was detected once. The gene calls are TRBV5-1 and TRBJ2-5; D ambiguous. Between the trimmed V and J ends, which lost 2 bases and 4 bases, there was a span of 12 bases. The CDR3 loop spans 14 amino acids. CDR1 is SGHRS, CDR2 YFSETQ, per germline. The CDR3 DNA reads TGCGCCAGCAGCTTAGAGGCGTCTCGAGAGACCCAGTACTTC. This sequence encodes CASSLEASRETQYF.

The rearrangement joins TRBV6-5 to TRBJ1-3; tentatively, D is TRBD1 (5 bases). Germline V lookup: CDR1 MNHEY, CDR2 SVGAGI. Trimming took 4 bases from V and 2 from J, leaving 15 bases between them. The CDR3 is 16 residues long. CDR3 region: CASSSEDPGTGNTIYF. For the CDR3, the DNA is TGTGCCAGCAGTTCCGAGGACCCAGGGACTGGAAACACCATATATTTT.

The rearrangement joins TRBV11-3 to TRBJ2-7; TRBD1 aligns across 8 bases. The V gene end was trimmed by 0 bases and the J gene end by 3 bases; junction bases not matched to a gene: 4. Germline values: CDR1 SGHNT, CDR2 YENEEA. The CDR3 is 15 amino acids. This CDR3 reads CASSLDGGQGYEQYF. The CDR3 DNA follows: TGTGCCAGCAGCTTAGATGGAGGACAGGGCTACGAGCAGTACTTC.

This clone came up once. The V and J genes are TRBV19 and TRBJ2-2; the match to TRBD2 covers 10 bases. After removal of 6 bases from V and 6 bases from J, the junction contained 7 bases not matched to a gene. Germline V gives CDR1 LNHDA, CDR2 SQIVND (reference sequence). The CDR3 has 15 amino acids. The CDR3 loop reads CASRGAGGWPGELFF. Written as DNA, the CDR3 is TGTGCCAGTAGGGGAGCGGGGGGGTGGCCCGGGGAGCTGTTTTTT.

This chain connects TRBV30 to TRBJ1-1, with 8 bases matching TRBD1. Germline V gene sequence: CDR1 GTSNPN, CDR2 SVGIG (reference sequence). This CDR3 spans 13 amino acids. V lost 5 bases, J lost 7 bases, and 9 bases stayed unmatched. The CDR3 sequence: CAWSTGGSSEAFF. CDR3 DNA sequence: TGTGCCTGGTCAACAGGGGGGAGCAGTGAAGCTTTCTTT.

On this clone: Germline is not matched at one junction end, which may reflect a read error. This chain uses TRBV11-2 with TRBJ1-6; TRBD1 matches 7 bases. Germline V gene sequence: CDR1 SGHAT, CDR2 FQNNGV. The CDR3 has 14 amino acids. The CDR3, as DNA: TGTGCCAGCAGCGTAGACAGGGTAAATTCACCCCTCCACTTT. Amino acid sequence: CASSVDRVNSPLHF.

The J gene is TRBJ1-1, the V gene TRBV13; 10 bases match TRBD1. Germline V gene data show CDR1 as PRHDT and CDR2 as FYEKMQ (reference sequence). The trim removed 0 bases at V and 6 bases at J, leaving 4 bases unmatched. The CDR3 has 15 residues. In nucleotides, the CDR3 is TGTGCCAGCAGCTTAGGGGACAGGGGGGGCCCTGAAGCTTTCTTT. It is translated as CASSLGDRGGPEAFF. Complete variable domain (other parts from reference TRBV13 and TRBJ1-1): AAGVIQSPRHLIKEKRETATLKCYPIPRHDTVYWYQQGPGQDPQFLISFYEKMQSDKGSIPDRFSAQQFSDYHSELNMSSLELGDSALYFCASSLGDRGGPEAFFGQGTRLTVV.

J is TRBJ2-1 and V is TRBV5-6; D might be TRBD2 (5 bases). V was trimmed by 4 bases and J by 11 bases, leaving 10 bases between them. The germline V gene encodes CDR1 SGHDT and CDR2 YYEEEE. CDR3 length: 11 residues. The CDR3 DNA sequence: TGTGCCAGCAGCCGGACGGGAAAGCAGTTCTTC. Protein sequence: CASSRTGKQFF.

The chain has TRBV11-3 and TRBJ2-5; 14 nucleotides line up with TRBD2. J gave up 5 bases and V 5 bases, and 7 bases lay outside the gene matches. The CDR3 totals 16 residues. CDR1 SGHNT and CDR2 YENEEA come from the germline V gene. This CDR3 is CASSARLAGGPETQYF. In nucleotides, the CDR3 is TGTGCCAGCAGCGCCCGACTAGCGGGGGGGCCCGAGACCCAGTACTTC. Looking up the rest from reference TRBV11-3 and TRBJ2-5 gives the full variable domain: EAGVVQSPRYKIIEKKQPVAFWCNPISGHNTLYWYLQNLGQGPELLIRYENEEAVDDSQLPKDRFSAERLKGVDSTLKIQPAELGDSAVYLCASSARLAGGPETQYFGPGTRLLVL.

The chain employs TRBV6-2 or TRBV6-3 and TRBJ2-7; D gene unclear. Trimming removed 6 bases at V and 0 bases at J, with 6 bases between. CDR3 length: 12 residues. The germline gives CDR1 MNHEY, CDR2 SVGEGT. The CDR3 here is CASSRSSYEQYF. The CDR3 coding sequence is TGTGCCAGCAGCCGGAGCTCCTACGAGCAGTACTTC.

The V call is TRBV4-1, the J call TRBJ2-5; possibly TRBD2 for D (5 bases). Germline V gene data show CDR1 as MGHRA and CDR2 as YSYEKL. V dropped 4 bases and J dropped 5 bases, with 17 bases sitting between them. CDR3 length equals 15 residues. CDR3 protein: CASSLGQLAGETQYF. CDR3 coding DNA: TGCGCCAGCAGCCTCGGCCAGCTAGCCGGGGAGACCCAGTACTTC.